The TCR beta chain described here comes from a study of blood T cell repertoires in COVID-19. For the study at large: Both acute and convalescent COVID-19 samples were obtained from the United States, Italy and Spain. From T cells, B-cell-depleted T cells, or PBMCs came the material, which was cDNA or gDNA.

Per germline, CDR1 SGHVS and CDR2 FQNEAQ. J lost 3 bases, V lost 6 bases, and 6 bases had no gene match. The CDR3 is 15 amino acids. Original analysis: Reference gene primer amplification yielded estimated nucleated cell counts. The protocol was immunoSEQ multiplex PCR, while the TCRdb copy is restricted to in-frame clones and leaves out a portion. The V and J calls and the clone size are those of that table, but D and trimming were determined from the DNA. The sample lists 150,000 to 200,000 clones; 80% were seen once. The TCR sequence derives from a man aged 60 to 69 with acute or convalescent COVID-19. The chain links TRBV7-8 to TRBJ2-3; 10 positions match TRBD2. The sequencing input was peripheral blood. CDR3 sequence: CASSQAGGQTDTQYF. In nucleotides, the CDR3 is TGTGCCAGCAGTCAAGCGGGGGGGCAGACAGATACGCAGTATTTT.